The clone carrying this T cell receptor beta chain showed up just once. Ages ranged from roughly 18 to 95 years, with residence in some 25 US areas. Symptom resolution, clearance, or two negative PCRs marked the recovered donors of Cohort 3. The data are from a study of blood T cell repertoires in COVID-19. Original processing methods: Reference gene primers were amplified, and this amplification served to estimate nucleated cell counts. Clones were sequenced by immunoSEQ multiplex PCR, and TCRdb holds only the in-frame ones, with some missing. V and J calls and clone size are given by that table; D and trimming were obtained from the DNA. Of roughly 190,000 clones listed, around 82% were seen once; the top ten hold over 9.5%. This CDR3 has 13 residues. V lost 2 bases and J lost 2, with 6 bases in between. Germline CDR1 reads KGHSH; CDR2 reads LQKENI.

Sequencing was done on a sample of PBMCs or T cells enriched from blood (not recorded which). The clonotype comes from a man aged 40-50 years who had recovered from COVID-19. V is TRBV18 and J is TRBJ2-5, with D perhaps matching TRBD1 (5 bases). Written as DNA, the CDR3 is TGTGCCAGCTCACCAGACAGACAAGAGACCCAGTACTTC. This gives the protein CASSPDRQETQYF. Variable domain in full (rest from reference TRBV18 and TRBJ2-5): NAGVMQNPRHLVRRRGQEARLRCSPMKGHSHVYWYRQLPEEGLKFMVYLQKENIIDESGMPKERFSAEFPKEGPSILRIQQVVRGDSAAYFCASSPDRQETQYFGPGTRLLVL.